One T cell receptor (beta chain) is described in this entry. This sample was included in a study of blood T cell repertoires in COVID-19. Whole-study context: Samples representing acute and convalescent COVID-19 were sourced from the United States, Italy and Spain.

The table came from immunoSEQ multiplex PCR; TCRdb's copy has only in-frame clones and leaves some out. The sample lists 250,000 to 300,000 clones; roughly 90% were seen once. Followed over time, Seattle patients had been enrolled while infection was active. This CDR3 has 16 amino acids. Germline values: CDR1 KGHSH, CDR2 LQKENI. Trimming stripped 4 bases from V and 5 bases from J, with 18 bases between. The chain carries TRBV18 and TRBJ1-3, with a weak D call TRBD1 (6 bases). The sequencing sample was made of peripheral blood. This receptor was obtained from a woman aged 25 to 39 with COVID-19, enrolled during active disease. The CDR3 bases are TGTGCCAGCTCACGGGTTGGAGCGGGGGCGCGAAACACCATATATTTT. Translating it yields CASSRVGAGARNTIYF.